These T cell receptor beta chains were read from a single sample in a study of blood T cell repertoires in COVID-19. TCRdb's copy holds only in-frame clones and misses some; the assay was immunoSEQ multiplex PCR. The data hold around 23,000 clones, with approximately 72% observed a single time. Sequencing was performed on peripheral blood. The receptors shown here come from a man between 45 and 60 years old with COVID-19, enrolled during active disease. Each CDR3 is given with its conserved first and last residue. The D gene is left open where the match is weak. Clone sizes are given selectively: once, few, many, or a class where the clone is expanded.

D gene	J gene	clone size	V gene	CDR3 DNA	CDR3 protein
.	TRBJ1-1	.	TRBV6-5	TGTGCCAGCAGTTACTCACGGGTCACTGAAGCTTTCTTT	CASSYSRVTEAFF
.	TRBJ1-2	.	TRBV6-2/TRBV6-3	TGTGCCAGCAGTACCGCGGACTTCGGTGGCTACACCTTC	CASSTADFGGYTF
TRBD2	TRBJ2-1	.	TRBV11-2	TGTGCCAGCAGCACGATGACTAGCCCCTACAATGAGCAGTTCTTC	CASSTMTSPYNEQFF
.	TRBJ1-1	.	TRBV2	TGTGCCAGCAGCTATCGGACAGACACTGAAGCTTTCTTT	CASSYRTDTEAFF
.	TRBJ1-2	.	TRBV7-9	TGTGCCAGCAGCTCCTCGGTGGTAACCTATGGCTACACCTTC	CASSSSVVTYGYTF
TRBD2	TRBJ2-3	.	TRBV29-1	TGCAGCGTTTCCGGGACTAGCGGGAGGGCCTGGGAAGATACGCAGTATTTT	CSVSGTSGRAWEDTQYF
TRBD2	TRBJ2-5	.	TRBV5-1	TGCGCCAGCAGCTTGCAAGCTAGCGGGACGGAGACCCAGTACTTC	CASSLQASGTETQYF
.	TRBJ2-1	.	TRBV29-1	TGCAGCGTTGATTCGGTCGGCTCCTACAATGAGCAGTTCTTC	CSVDSVGSYNEQFF
.	TRBJ2-7	few	TRBV24-1	TGTGCCACCAGTGATCCCGGACAGTCCTACGAGCAGTACTTC	CATSDPGQSYEQYF
.	TRBJ2-3	once	TRBV7-8	TGTGCCAGCAGCTTGCGGGAAACTAGCACAGATACGCAGTATTTT	CASSLRETSTDTQYF
.	TRBJ2-1	.	TRBV3-1/TRBV3-2	TGTGCCAGCAGCCCTACCTTGACTAGCAATGAGCAGTTCTTC	CASSPTLTSNEQFF
TRBD1	TRBJ1-2	.	TRBV5-6	TGTGCCAGCAGCCTCCGGGACAGGGAACGGCCTGGCTACACCTTC	CASSLRDRERPGYTF
.	TRBJ1-3	.	TRBV2	TGTGCCAGCAGTGAAAGGGGCTCTGGAAACACCATATATTTT	CASSERGSGNTIYF
.	TRBJ1-2	few	TRBV9	TGTGCCAGCAGCGTAGAAGGGGAGGGTGGGAACTATGGCTACACCTTC	CASSVEGEGGNYGYTF
TRBD1	TRBJ1-1	.	TRBV5-5	TGTGCCAGCAGCTCAGACAGGGTGTTCACTGAAGCTTTCTTT	CASSSDRVFTEAFF
TRBD2	TRBJ2-1	.	TRBV11-3	TGTGCCAGCAGCTTAGGGGTTCGGCTAGCGGGTTACAATGAGCAGTTCTTC	CASSLGVRLAGYNEQFF
.	TRBJ1-2	.	TRBV27	TGTGCCAGCAGCCTCAGTGGCTATGGCTACACCTTC	CASSLSGYGYTF
.	TRBJ1-2	.	TRBV2	TGTGCCAGCAGTGAACGAAGGGGCTATGGCTACACCTTC	CASSERRGYGYTF
.	TRBJ1-6	.	TRBV6-5	TGTGCCAGCAGTTATAGTCCTCCGGCCTATAATTCACCCCTCCACTTT	CASSYSPPAYNSPLHF
TRBD2	TRBJ2-7	few	TRBV4-2	TGTGCCAGCAGCCAAGATACTAGCGGGTCCTACGAGCAGTACTTC	CASSQDTSGSYEQYF
.	TRBJ1-3	.	TRBV19	TGTGCCAGTAGGTCTGAATACAGCTCTGGAAACACCATATATTTT	CASRSEYSSGNTIYF
TRBD2	TRBJ2-1	.	TRBV7-9	TGTGCCAGCAGCTTCGGGAGATGGGGCGGGAGGATCCCTGAGCAGTTCTTC	CASSFGRWGGRIPEQFF
.	TRBJ1-2	.	TRBV5-1	TGCGCCAGCAGCGCCCCAGCAGGACAGAGAACCTATGGCTACACCTTC	CASSAPAGQRTYGYTF
.	TRBJ2-7	.	TRBV2	TGTGCCACCCGGACAGAGACCTACGAGCAGTACTTC	CATRTETYEQYF
.	TRBJ2-7	.	TRBV5-1	TGCGCCAGCAGCTTGGGGGACACCCCCTACGAGCAGTACTTC	CASSLGDTPYEQYF
TRBD1	TRBJ1-6	.	TRBV5-1	TGCGCCAGCAGCTTGGGACAGGGAGGTAATTCACCCCTCCACTTT	CASSLGQGGNSPLHF
.	TRBJ1-6	.	TRBV9	TGTGCCAGCAGCGTGGCAACCCCTAATTCACCCCTCCACTTT	CASSVATPNSPLHF
TRBD1	TRBJ1-2	.	TRBV25-1	TGTGCCAGCAGTGCCTGGACAGGGGGTAACTATGGCTACACCTTC	CASSAWTGGNYGYTF
TRBD1	TRBJ2-7	.	TRBV2	TGTGCCAGCAGGTTCCGGGACAGGTCCTACGAGCAGTACTTC	CASRFRDRSYEQYF
TRBD1	TRBJ1-5	.	TRBV28	TGTGCCAGCAGCCCCGGGACAGTAGATGACAATCAGCCCCAGCATTTT	CASSPGTVDDNQPQHF
TRBD2	TRBJ2-1	.	TRBV18	TGTGCCAGCTCACAAATCGGGACTAGGAGAAGCAATGAGCAGTTCTTC	CASSQIGTRRSNEQFF
.	TRBJ2-7	.	TRBV6-5	TGTGCCAGCAGTTACTCTGTACCCAGGGGAGGGGTCGAGCAGTACTTC	CASSYSVPRGGVEQYF
TRBD2	TRBJ2-7	.	TRBV7-6	TGTGCCAGCAGCCCATTACTAGCGGGGCCTTCCTACGAGCAGTACTTC	CASSPLLAGPSYEQYF
.	TRBJ1-1	.	TRBV5-6	TGTGCCAGCAGCCCAGACGAGGATTCTGAAGCTTTCTTT	CASSPDEDSEAFF
TRBD2	TRBJ2-3	.	TRBV5-1	TGCGCCAGCAGCTACAGCGGGGTCTCTAGCACAGATACGCAGTATTTT	CASSYSGVSSTDTQYF
TRBD1	TRBJ1-5	.	TRBV2	TGTGCCAGCAGTGGGGACAGGGGCTATAGCAATCAGCCCCAGCATTTT	CASSGDRGYSNQPQHF
.	TRBJ2-3	.	TRBV29-1	TGCAGCGATCGGGACTTCACAGATACGCAGTATTTT	CSDRDFTDTQYF
.	TRBJ2-5	.	TRBV5-1	TGCGCCAGCAGCTTGGATAGACAGGTGGGGGAGACCCAGTACTTC	CASSLDRQVGETQYF
TRBD2	TRBJ2-3	.	TRBV24-1	TGTGCCACCAGTGATCAAGCGGGAGGATATACAGATACGCAGTATTTT	CATSDQAGGYTDTQYF
.	TRBJ1-5	.	TRBV6-5	TGTGCCAGCGACCGGGTCGATAGCAATCAGCCCCAGCATTTT	CASDRVDSNQPQHF